This entry is about one T cell receptor (beta chain). The entry originates in a study of human T cells and chemical hapten exposure. TCRdb re-called the RACE reads with MiXCR, one entry per CDR3 protein. The sample lists tens of thousands of distinct CDR3 sequences, roughly 10% occurring once. Germline assignment: CDR1 KGHSH and CDR2 LQKENI. V lost 1 base, J lost 4 bases, and 10 bases lay in between. CDR3 length: 15 amino acids. Noted time point: patch test 2, 6 weeks after DPC sensitization. The treatment was: therapeutic diphenylcyclopropenone sensitization with weekly scalp DPC. The chain combines TRBV18 with TRBJ1-4; D is unresolved. Specimen: whole blood, collected in connection with sensitization to the hapten diphenylcyclopropenone (DPC). The TCR sequence derives from a woman in her forties or fifties with alopecia areata. Some clones in this sample may be carry-over from other donors' samples. The CDR3 nucleotides read TGTGCCAGCTCACCACAACCAGGCAATAATGAAAAACTGTTTTTT. Translation gives CASSPQPGNNEKLFF. Based on the CDR3 plus reference TRBV18 and TRBJ1-4, the full variable domain is NAGVMQNPRHLVRRRGQEARLRCSPMKGHSHVYWYRQLPEEGLKFMVYLQKENIIDESGMPKERFSAEFPKEGPSILRIQQVVRGDSAAYFCASSPQPGNNEKLFFGSGTQLSVL.